Shown below are 3 T cell receptor beta chains from a single sample sequenced in a study of shared clonotypes between healthy human individuals. The repertoire was sequenced with immunoSEQ multiplex PCR; TCRdb's copy has only in-frame clones and lacks some. The table records 700,000 or so clones, about two thirds of them present only once. Sequences were obtained from memory CD4+ T cells sorted from blood. Indicated subset: CD45RA-negative fraction. Receptor source: a woman in her thirties in good health.

V is TRBV15 and J is TRBJ1-5; maybe TRBD1 (5 bases). Germline CDR1 is LNHNV and CDR2 is YYDKDF (reference sequence). The V gene lost 6 bases and the J gene lost 0 bases, with 12 bases spanning the gap. The CDR3 loop spans 15 amino acids. The DNA for the CDR3 is TGTGCCACCAGGGGGGAGACATATAGCAATCAGCCCCAGCATTTT. Translation gives CATRGETYSNQPQHF.

The V and J genes are TRBV27 and TRBJ2-3; tentative D call: TRBD1 (5 bases). The CDR3 has 13 residues. Germline CDR1 and CDR2: MNHEY and SMNVEV (reference sequence). The germline V and J ends were trimmed by 6 bases and 1 base, with 8 bases remaining between them. The CDR3 protein is CASRSTGTDTQYF. CDR3 sequence (DNA): TGTGCCAGCAGATCGACAGGCACAGATACGCAGTATTTT.

The chain has TRBV9 and TRBJ2-3, with 12 bases lining up with TRBD2. CDR1 is SGDLS, CDR2 YYNGEE, per germline. CDR3 size: 17 residues. With V trimmed by 4 bases and J by 5 bases, 11 bases remained unmatched. CDR3 sequence reads: CASSRRTSGMPLDTQYF. CDR3 nucleotide sequence: TGTGCCAGCAGCCGCCGGACTAGCGGGATGCCATTAGATACGCAGTATTTT.